This TCR beta chain was captured by sequencing in a study of CD8+CD57+ T cells in acquired aplastic anemia. This clonotype was seen a single time. Germline loops: CDR1 SGHRS, CDR2 YFSETQ. V lost 3 bases and J 8 bases, leaving 15 bases between the germline ends. This CDR3 is built from 14 residues. Genomic DNA templated the TCR beta VDJ and CDR3 profiling. TCRdb used MiXCR to reprocess the reads, holding one entry per CDR3 protein. The table lists about 190,000 distinct CDR3 sequences, around 59% of them singletons. This chain links TRBV5-1 with TRBJ2-1; either TRBD1 or TRBD2 may supply D (5 bases each). This receptor was identified in a human donor in good health, serving as a control. The specimen sequenced was sorted CD4+, CD8+, or CD8+CD57+ T cells (not recorded which) from PBMCs. CDR3 sequence reads: CASSSGQVNDEQFF. CDR3 sequence (DNA): TGCGCCAGCAGCTCGGGGCAGGTTAACGATGAGCAGTTCTTC.